This T cell receptor beta chain was identified in a study of blood T cell repertoires in COVID-19. Looking at the study overall: COVID-19 samples from acute and convalescent phases originated in the United States, Italy and Spain. T cells, B-cell-depleted T cells, or PBMCs provided the cDNA or gDNA that served as material.

In the authors' methods: Amplification of reference gene primers was used by the study to estimate nucleated cell counts. Clones were sequenced by immunoSEQ multiplex PCR, and TCRdb holds only the in-frame ones, with some missing. V and J calls and clone size are those listed in that table; D and trimming were worked out from the DNA. The sample lists over 200,000 clones, 84% occurring once. The V gene's germline CDR1 is MGHRA and CDR2 YSYEKL. CDR3 length equals 14 residues. The V end lost 3 bases, the J end lost 0 bases, and 8 bases lay between the germline ends. This receptor was taken from a middle-aged man who had recovered from COVID-19. Sequenced sample: peripheral blood. The genes are TRBV4-1 and TRBJ2-5; TRBD1 might be the D (6 bases). CDR3 protein: CASSHQGYQETQYF. The DNA of the CDR3 is TGCGCCAGCAGCCATCAGGGGTACCAAGAGACCCAGTACTTC.